This T cell receptor (beta chain) was captured in a study of shared clonotypes between healthy human individuals. Study-level results: As a rule, naive subsets had a larger estimated richness than memory subsets. A few donors shared 4.5% to 6.5% of their naive CD4 clonotypes.

To note about this clone: Its specificity is not known.

The CDR3 consists of 17 residues. CDR1 SEHNR and CDR2 FQNEAQ come from the germline V gene (reference sequence). With V trimmed by 3 bases and J by 2 bases, 10 bases remained unmatched. The naive CD8 fraction comprised CD45RO-negative cells positively selected for CCR7 and excluded terminally differentiated effector memory CD45RA+ cells. Recent vaccinations or acute infections were absent in the healthy HIV-negative adult donors. Deep-level assay runs were performed. The table came from immunoSEQ multiplex PCR; TCRdb's copy has only in-frame clones and leaves some out. The sample has about 580,000 clones, roughly 98% seen once; the top ten hold 0.3%.

This sequence joins TRBV7-9 and TRBJ1-1; 9 bases align to TRBD1. This sequence was found in a young man in good health. Material for sequencing was naive CD8+ T cells sorted from blood. CDR3 sequence reads: CASSLTPGTGRNTEAFF. The CDR3 bases are TGTGCCAGCAGCTTGACCCCCGGGACAGGGAGAAACACTGAAGCTTTCTTT.